This T cell receptor (beta chain) was recorded in a study of sequential checkpoint blockade in melanoma. Assay used: immunoSEQ multiplex PCR; TCRdb lists only in-frame clones, some missing. The table has around 35,000 clones, over 30% seen once. Described treatment: randomized to nivolumab then ipilimumab (arm A) or the reverse (arm B). V shed 8 bases, J shed 2 bases, and the junction held 8 bases outside the gene matches. This CDR3 region has 14 residues. Per the germline V gene, CDR1 is MNHGY and CDR2 is SAAAGT. This clonotype originated in a human donor with melanoma. The chain has TRBV6-8 and TRBJ1-1; 7 nucleotides align to TRBD1. This specimen consisted of tumor tissue (inferred from file names), obtained from a patient given nivolumab and ipilimumab in sequence. The CDR3 loop is CASGIRGINTEAFF. DNA of the CDR3: TGTGCCAGCGGTATCAGGGGGATAAACACTGAAGCTTTCTTT.